These 17 T cell receptor beta chains were sequenced from one sample in a study of T cells in Graves' hyperthyroidism and ophthalmopathy. The TCR beta CDR3 regions underwent amplification using RNA transcripts as the source. A set of HTBI primers served as the primers for a first-round RT-PCR of the TCR CDR3. One entry per CDR3 protein, called by TCRdb with MiXCR from the multiplex PCR reads. The sample holds just over 550,000 distinct CDR3 sequences, around 45% seen once. Input material: peripheral blood or thyroid tissue (not recorded which). The receptors originated from a woman in her late teens or twenties with Graves' hyperthyroidism.

As to this clonotype: The CDR3 does not end in the conserved phenylalanine or tryptophan, so this is likely a read error. The DNA is omitted, as the CDR3 cannot be located on it reliably, and the CDR3 follows TCRdb's listing. The gene calls are TRBV2 and TRBJ1-4; the table's TRBD1 call for D was not verified on the DNA. The CDR3 length is 11 residues, termini included. CDR1 and CDR2 from the germline V gene are SNHLY and FYNNEI. This CDR3 reads CASSERKGSLA.

This rearrangement joins TRBV29-1 to TRBJ1-2, with 9 bases fitting TRBD1. The CDR3 has 13 amino acids. Germline-derived CDR1 and CDR2 are SQVTM and ANQGSEA. The V segment lost 3 bases and the J segment 5 bases; nucleotides outside the gene matches: 4. CDR3 sequence reads: CSVDTGGWYGYTF. The CDR3 bases are TGCAGCGTTGATACAGGGGGCTGGTATGGCTACACCTTC.

This chain connects TRBV7-3 to TRBJ1-1; D remains ambiguous. This CDR3 comprises 14 residues. V lost 5 bases and J 3 bases, leaving 13 bases between the germline ends. The germline V gene has CDR1 SGHTA and CDR2 FQGTGA. The CDR3 nucleotides are TGTGCCAGCAGCGTAGTCAGCGGATACACTGAAGCTTTCTTT. This translates into CASSVVSGYTEAFF.

The gene calls are TRBV7-2 and TRBJ1-1, with a possible D match to TRBD1 (6 bases). V lost 0 bases, J lost 10 bases, and 15 bases lay in between. Germline CDR1 SGHTA, CDR2 FQGNSA. The CDR3 is 14 residues long. Written as DNA, the CDR3 is TGTGCCAGCAGCTTAGCGGGAGGGGGGCGCAGAGCTTTCTTT. It is translated as CASSLAGGGRRAFF.

The V and J genes are TRBV7-9 and TRBJ2-5, with TRBD2 matching over 7 bases. With V trimmed by 5 bases and J by 1 base, 7 bases remained unmatched. The CDR3 has 15 amino acids. CDR1 and CDR2 from the germline V gene are SEHNR and FQNEAQ (reference sequence). The CDR3 loop is CASSRGGGFQETQYF. Here the CDR3 DNA reads TGTGCCAGCAGCCGAGGCGGGGGATTCCAAGAGACCCAGTACTTC.

The chain links TRBV9 to TRBJ2-7, with D unclear. CDR3 length: 14 amino acids. V shed 0 bases and J shed 2 bases, with 9 bases lying between them. Per the germline V gene, CDR1 is SGDLS and CDR2 is YYNGEE. This CDR3 reads CASSVAVGPYEQYF. CDR3 nucleotide sequence: TGTGCCAGCAGCGTAGCTGTAGGGCCCTACGAGCAGTACTTC.

This clonotype was counted at least ten times. The chain employs TRBV5-1 and TRBJ1-2; perhaps TRBD1 as D (5 bases). The ends were cut back, 1 base at V and 7 bases at J, with 14 bases in the middle. Germline V gene data show CDR1 as SGHRS and CDR2 as YFSETQ. The CDR3 sequence is 14 residues long. The CDR3 coding sequence is TGCGCCAGCAGCTTGAACCCCGACAGCCGTGGCTACACCTTC. Protein product: CASSLNPDSRGYTF.

About this clonotype itself: This could be a read error, since a much larger clone is one nucleotide away. This chain joins TRBV2 and TRBJ2-7; 7 nucleotides line up with TRBD2. Germline V gives CDR1 SNHLY, CDR2 FYNNEI. CDR3 size: 14 residues. The CDR3 DNA is TGTGCCGGCAGCACGGGACTACTTGGGTACGAGCAGTACTTC. It encodes CAGSTGLLGYEQYF.

This clonotype has a single count. V is TRBV7-9 and J is TRBJ2-7; D remains unclear. The CDR3 totals 14 residues. Germline lookup yields CDR1 SEHNR and CDR2 FQNEAQ (reference sequence). Trimming shortened V by 5 bases and J by 4 bases, and 15 bases separated the two germline ends. CDR3 region: CASSAGYGSYEQYF. Here the CDR3 DNA reads TGTGCCAGCAGCGCCGGGTATGGGTCTTACGAGCAGTACTTC.

V usage is TRBV11-1 and J usage is TRBJ2-2; no firm D call. Trimming took 1 base from V and 1 from J, leaving 7 bases between them. This CDR3 is built from 15 residues. CDR1 is SGHAT and CDR2 is FQDESV in the germline V gene (reference sequence). The CDR3 nucleotides read TGTGCCAGCAGCTTAGGGGCCGGGAACACCGGGGAGCTGTTTTTT. Translated: CASSLGAGNTGELFF.

This clonotype was recorded many times. The chain has TRBV10-1 and TRBJ2-7, with 7 positions matching TRBD2. Per germline, CDR1 WNHNN and CDR2 SYGVQD (reference sequence). With V trimmed by 7 bases and J by 4 bases, 7 bases remained unmatched. The CDR3 spans 13 residues. The CDR3 loop reads CASNDPSGYEQYF. DNA for the CDR3: TGCGCCAGCAACGATCCTAGCGGTTACGAGCAGTACTTC.

The chain joins TRBV13 to TRBJ1-1; D uncertain. CDR3 size: 14 residues. The germline V gene has CDR1 PRHDT and CDR2 FYEKMQ (reference sequence). Trimming left V 3 bases short and J 4 bases short, with 12 bases between. CDR3 in DNA: TGTGCCAGCAGCTTCGAGGGATTCGGCACTGAAGCTTTCTTT. Translating gives CASSFEGFGTEAFF.

The chain uses TRBV7-3 and TRBJ1-2; the match to TRBD1 covers 7 bases. Germline-derived CDR1 and CDR2 are SGHTA and FQGTGA. V lost 5 bases, J lost 5 bases, and 17 bases stayed unmatched. The CDR3 sequence is 17 residues long. The CDR3 here is CASSQGFIVTGSYGYTF. The DNA for the CDR3 is TGTGCCAGCAGCCAAGGTTTCATCGTGACAGGGAGTTATGGCTACACCTTC.

The chain employs TRBV2 and TRBJ1-1, with TRBD1 matching over 8 bases. The CDR3 length is 14 residues. Losses at the gene ends were 8 bases for V and 2 bases for J; bases not matched to a gene: 7. CDR1 and CDR2 from the germline V gene are SNHLY and FYNNEI. The CDR3 sequence: CASSDRGINTEAFF. The CDR3, as DNA: TGTGCCAGCTCAGACAGGGGCATTAACACTGAAGCTTTCTTT.

This clonotype was observed a few times. The chain couples TRBV10-3 to TRBJ2-7; tentative D call: TRBD1 (6 bases). The V gene's germline CDR1 is ENHRY and CDR2 SYGVKD. This CDR3 region has 13 residues. Trimming cost V 10 bases and J 9 bases, with 22 bases left between them. The DNA of the CDR3 is TGTGCCAGCACCCATGAGAACAGGGATGGGCAGTACTTC. Its protein product is CASTHENRDGQYF.

In the case of this clonotype: Sequence at one end of the junction differs from germline and may be a read error. The V call is TRBV7-7, the J call TRBJ2-2, with D possibly matching TRBD2 (6 bases). The CDR3 sequence is 14 residues long. Germline-derived CDR1 and CDR2 are SSHAT and FNYEAQ (reference sequence). The DNA for the CDR3 is TGTGCTAGCAGCCCCGCCGGGAGCGGCGGGGAGCTGTTTTTT. This codes for CASSPAGSGGELFF.

The gene calls are TRBV7-2 and TRBJ1-6; D call uncertain. Trimming cost V 3 bases and J 11 bases, with 8 bases left between them. This CDR3 comprises 12 residues. CDR1 and CDR2 from the germline V gene are SGHTA and FQGNSA. The CDR3 loop is CASSLGGTPLHF. The CDR3 DNA is TGTGCCAGCAGCTTGGGCGGGACACCCCTCCACTTT.